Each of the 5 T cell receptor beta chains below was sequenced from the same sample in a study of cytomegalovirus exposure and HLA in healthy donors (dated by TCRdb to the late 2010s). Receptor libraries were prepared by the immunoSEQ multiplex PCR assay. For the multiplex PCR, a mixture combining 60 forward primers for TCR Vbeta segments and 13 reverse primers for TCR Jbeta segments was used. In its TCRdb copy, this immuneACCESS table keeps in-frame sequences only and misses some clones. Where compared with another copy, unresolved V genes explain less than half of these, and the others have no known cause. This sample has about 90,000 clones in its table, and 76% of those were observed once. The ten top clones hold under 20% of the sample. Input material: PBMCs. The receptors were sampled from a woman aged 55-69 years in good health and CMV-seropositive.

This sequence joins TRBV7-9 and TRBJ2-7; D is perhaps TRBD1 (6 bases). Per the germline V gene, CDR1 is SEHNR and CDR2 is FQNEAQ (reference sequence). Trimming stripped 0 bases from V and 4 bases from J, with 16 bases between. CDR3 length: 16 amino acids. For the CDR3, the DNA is TGTGCCAGCAGCTTAGCGAAATGGCAGGGGCGATACGAGCAGTACTTC. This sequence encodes CASSLAKWQGRYEQYF.

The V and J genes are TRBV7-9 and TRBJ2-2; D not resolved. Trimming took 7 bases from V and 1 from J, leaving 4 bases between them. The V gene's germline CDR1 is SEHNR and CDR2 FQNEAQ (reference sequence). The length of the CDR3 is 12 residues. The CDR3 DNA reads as TGTGCCAGCACCGGGAACACCGGGGAGCTGTTTTTT. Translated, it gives CASTGNTGELFF.

The CDR3 nucleotides read TGTGCCAGCAGTGGTGAAGGGGCGGTGGGAGAGACCCAGTACTTC. Translating gives CASSGEGAVGETQYF. The chain has TRBV2 and TRBJ2-5; TRBD1 might be the D (5 bases). This CDR3 has 15 amino acids. The V and J ends lost 4 bases and 4 bases respectively, with 16 bases between them. CDR1 and CDR2 from the germline V gene are SNHLY and FYNNEI. Drawing the rest from reference TRBV2 and TRBJ2-5, the complete variable domain is EPEVTQTPSHQVTQMGQEVILRCVPISNHLYFYWYRQILGQKVEFLVSFYNNEISEKSEIFDDQFSVERPDGSNFTLKIRSTKLEDSAMYFCASSGEGAVGETQYFGPGTRLLVL.

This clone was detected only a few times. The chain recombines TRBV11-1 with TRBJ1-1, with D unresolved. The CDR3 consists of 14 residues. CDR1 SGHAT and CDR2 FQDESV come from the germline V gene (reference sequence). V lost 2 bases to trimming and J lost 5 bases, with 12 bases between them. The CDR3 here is CASSLSPRETEAFF. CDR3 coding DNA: TGTGCCAGCAGCTTATCCCCCCGGGAGACTGAAGCTTTCTTT.

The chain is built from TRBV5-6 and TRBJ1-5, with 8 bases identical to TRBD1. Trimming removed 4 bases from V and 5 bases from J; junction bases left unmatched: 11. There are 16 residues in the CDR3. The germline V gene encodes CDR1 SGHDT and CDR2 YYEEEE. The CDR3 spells CASSPGSGQVYQPQHF. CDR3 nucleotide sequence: TGTGCCAGCAGCCCGGGGTCGGGACAGGTGTATCAGCCCCAGCATTTT.